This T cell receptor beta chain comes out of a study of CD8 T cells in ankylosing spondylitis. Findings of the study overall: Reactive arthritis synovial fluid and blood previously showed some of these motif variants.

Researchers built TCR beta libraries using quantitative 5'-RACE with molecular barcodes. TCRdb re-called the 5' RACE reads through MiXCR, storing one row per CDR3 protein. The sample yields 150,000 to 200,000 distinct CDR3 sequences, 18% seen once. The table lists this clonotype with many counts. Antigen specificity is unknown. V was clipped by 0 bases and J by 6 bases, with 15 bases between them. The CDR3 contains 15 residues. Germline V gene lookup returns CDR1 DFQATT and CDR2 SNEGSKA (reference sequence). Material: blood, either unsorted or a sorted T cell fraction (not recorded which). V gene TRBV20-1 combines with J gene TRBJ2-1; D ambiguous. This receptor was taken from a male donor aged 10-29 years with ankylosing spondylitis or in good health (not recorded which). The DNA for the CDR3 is TGCAGTGCTAGAGATCTGTCCGTTGCCCGCAATGAGCAGTTCTTC. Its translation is CSARDLSVARNEQFF.